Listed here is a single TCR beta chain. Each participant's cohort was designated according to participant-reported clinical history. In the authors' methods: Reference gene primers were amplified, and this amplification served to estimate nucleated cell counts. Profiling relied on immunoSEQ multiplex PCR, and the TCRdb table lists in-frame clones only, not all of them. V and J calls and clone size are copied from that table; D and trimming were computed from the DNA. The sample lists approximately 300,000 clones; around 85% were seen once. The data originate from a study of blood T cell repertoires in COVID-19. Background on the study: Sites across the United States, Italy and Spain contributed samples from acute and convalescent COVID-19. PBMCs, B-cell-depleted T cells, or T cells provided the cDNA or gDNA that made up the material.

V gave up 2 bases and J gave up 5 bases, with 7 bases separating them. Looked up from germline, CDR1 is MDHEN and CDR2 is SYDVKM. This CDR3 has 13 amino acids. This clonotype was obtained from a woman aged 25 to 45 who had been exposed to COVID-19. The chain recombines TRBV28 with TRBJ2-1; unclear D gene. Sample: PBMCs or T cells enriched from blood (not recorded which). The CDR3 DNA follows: TGTGCCAGCAGTTTAGGGCAGAACAATGAGCAGTTCTTC. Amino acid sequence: CASSLGQNNEQFF.